The rows below give T cell receptor beta chains drawn from one sample of a study of CD8+ T cells in alopecia areata. The protocol was immunoSEQ multiplex PCR, while the TCRdb copy is restricted to in-frame clones and leaves out a portion. This table has 55,000 to 65,000 clones, around 40% appearing once. The sequenced sample consisted of NKG2D-low CD8+ T cells sorted from blood. The receptors originated from a human donor with alopecia areata. Both conserved end residues are part of each CDR3. A D gene is named only where the DNA matches it firmly. Clone size is not always given. Where it is, it says once, few, many or a class for expanded clones.

cdr3_aa: CASSSQGYGYTF
cdr3_nt: TGTGCCAGCAGCTCGCAGGGGTATGGCTACACCTTC
j_call: TRBJ1-2
clone_size: .
d_call: .
v_call: TRBV9

cdr3_aa: CASSLIGPEAFF
cdr3_nt: TGTGCCAGCAGTTTGATAGGGCCTGAAGCTTTCTTT
j_call: TRBJ1-1
clone_size: few
d_call: .
v_call: TRBV28

cdr3_aa: CASSQSPLRESEQYF
cdr3_nt: TGCGCCAGCAGCCAAAGTCCCTTGCGGGAGAGCGAGCAGTACTTC
j_call: TRBJ2-7
clone_size: few
d_call: TRBD2
v_call: TRBV4-1

cdr3_aa: CASRRGGLEETQYF
cdr3_nt: TGTGCCAGCAGAAGGGGGGGCCTCGAAGAGACCCAGTACTTC
j_call: TRBJ2-5
clone_size: .
d_call: .
v_call: TRBV7-9

cdr3_aa: CASSLGFANEQFF
cdr3_nt: TGTGCCAGCAGCTTGGGATTTGCCAATGAGCAGTTCTTC
j_call: TRBJ2-1
clone_size: once
d_call: .
v_call: TRBV5-6

cdr3_aa: CASSSPGGPYEQYF
cdr3_nt: TGTGCCAGCAGCTCCCCGGGGGGTCCCTACGAGCAGTACTTC
j_call: TRBJ2-7
clone_size: .
d_call: TRBD2
v_call: TRBV7-9

cdr3_aa: CASSLGSTAAGGYTF
cdr3_nt: TGTGCCAGCAGTTTAGGGTCTACAGCGGCGGGTGGCTACACCTTC
j_call: TRBJ1-2
clone_size: .
d_call: .
v_call: TRBV27

cdr3_aa: CASSLGFNTEAFF
cdr3_nt: TGCGCCAGCAGCTTAGGGTTCAACACTGAAGCTTTCTTT
j_call: TRBJ1-1
clone_size: .
d_call: .
v_call: TRBV5-1

cdr3_aa: CASSRGEPFSNQPQHF
cdr3_nt: TGTGCCAGCAGCCGCGGGGAGCCATTTAGCAATCAGCCCCAGCATTTT
j_call: TRBJ1-5
clone_size: .
d_call: .
v_call: TRBV5-6

cdr3_aa: CASRTGQTYEQYF
cdr3_nt: TGTGCCAGCCGGACGGGACAGACCTACGAGCAGTACTTC
j_call: TRBJ2-7
clone_size: .
d_call: TRBD1
v_call: TRBV6-5

cdr3_aa: CSVEEEYGYTF
cdr3_nt: TGCAGCGTTGAGGAAGAATATGGCTACACCTTC
j_call: TRBJ1-2
clone_size: .
d_call: .
v_call: TRBV29-1

cdr3_aa: CASSYGGEQFF
cdr3_nt: TGTGCCAGCAGTTACGGGGGTGAGCAGTTCTTC
j_call: TRBJ2-1
clone_size: .
d_call: .
v_call: TRBV6-5

cdr3_aa: CASSIHAAEQYF
cdr3_nt: TGTGCCAGCAGCATCCACGCTGCCGAGCAGTACTTC
j_call: TRBJ2-7
clone_size: .
d_call: .
v_call: TRBV7-9

cdr3_aa: CASGLGLHNEQFF
cdr3_nt: TGTGCCAGCGGTTTAGGGCTACACAATGAGCAGTTCTTC
j_call: TRBJ2-1
clone_size: few
d_call: .
v_call: TRBV7-9

cdr3_aa: CASSSGLAGYQETQYF
cdr3_nt: TGCGCCAGCAGCTCCGGACTAGCGGGCTACCAAGAGACCCAGTACTTC
j_call: TRBJ2-5
clone_size: .
d_call: TRBD2
v_call: TRBV5-1

cdr3_aa: CASSMDPIYHPDTQYF
cdr3_nt: TGTGCCAGCAGCATGGACCCGATATACCACCCAGATACGCAGTATTTT
j_call: TRBJ2-3
clone_size: .
d_call: .
v_call: TRBV7-9

cdr3_aa: CASSLGLREQYF
cdr3_nt: TGTGCCAGCAGTTTGGGGCTTCGGGAGCAGTACTTC
j_call: TRBJ2-7
clone_size: .
d_call: .
v_call: TRBV28

cdr3_aa: CATIARGYGYTF
cdr3_nt: TGTGCCACTATTGCCCGAGGCTATGGCTACACCTTC
j_call: TRBJ1-2
clone_size: once
d_call: .
v_call: TRBV6-5

cdr3_aa: CASSVERSSYEQYF
cdr3_nt: TGTGCCAGCAGCGTAGAACGAAGCTCCTACGAGCAGTACTTC
j_call: TRBJ2-7
clone_size: few
d_call: .
v_call: TRBV9

cdr3_aa: CASSITGTPSDTQYF
cdr3_nt: TGTGCCAGCAGCATCACCGGGACCCCGTCCGATACGCAGTATTTT
j_call: TRBJ2-3
clone_size: few
d_call: .
v_call: TRBV7-3

cdr3_aa: CSARMGGRQTGTDTQYF
cdr3_nt: TGCAGCGCTCGTATGGGGGGGCGGCAAACTGGCACAGATACGCAGTATTTT
j_call: TRBJ2-3
clone_size: once
d_call: .
v_call: TRBV29-1

cdr3_aa: CASSQVLAGEQFF
cdr3_nt: TGTGCCAGCAGCCAAGTACTAGCGGGTGAGCAGTTCTTC
j_call: TRBJ2-1
clone_size: .
d_call: TRBD2
v_call: TRBV14

cdr3_aa: CASSLGSGKETQYF
cdr3_nt: TGTGCCAGCAGCTTAGGTTCCGGGAAAGAGACCCAGTACTTC
j_call: TRBJ2-5
clone_size: few
d_call: .
v_call: TRBV7-8

cdr3_aa: CSILAGGPQYF
cdr3_nt: TGCAGCATCCTAGCGGGGGGCCCGCAGTATTTT
j_call: TRBJ2-3
clone_size: .
d_call: TRBD2
v_call: TRBV29-1

cdr3_aa: CASSAIGAATDTQYF
cdr3_nt: TGTGCCAGCAGTGCAATCGGGGCGGCCACAGATACGCAGTATTTT
j_call: TRBJ2-3
clone_size: .
d_call: .
v_call: TRBV2

cdr3_aa: CASSECPGRPDGNQPQHF
cdr3_nt: TGTGCCAGCAGTGAATGTCCGGGACGACCCGACGGCAATCAGCCCCAGCATTTT
j_call: TRBJ1-5
clone_size: once
d_call: .
v_call: TRBV25-1

cdr3_aa: CASSQGDSETQYF
cdr3_nt: TGTGCCAGCAGCCAAGGGGACTCGGAGACCCAGTACTTC
j_call: TRBJ2-5
clone_size: few
d_call: .
v_call: TRBV4-2

cdr3_aa: CASSEEGWGEQFF
cdr3_nt: TGTGCCAGCAGTGAGGAGGGATGGGGTGAGCAGTTCTTC
j_call: TRBJ2-1
clone_size: .
d_call: .
v_call: TRBV2

cdr3_aa: CASKLQGTNEQFF
cdr3_nt: TGTGCCAGCAAGCTCCAGGGGACCAATGAGCAGTTCTTC
j_call: TRBJ2-1
clone_size: few
d_call: .
v_call: TRBV2

cdr3_aa: CASTHTEAQETQYF
cdr3_nt: TGTGCCAGCACCCATACTGAGGCCCAAGAGACCCAGTACTTC
j_call: TRBJ2-5
clone_size: .
d_call: .
v_call: TRBV13

cdr3_aa: CASSLGGDQPQHF
cdr3_nt: TGTGCCAGCAGCTTGGGGGGTGATCAGCCCCAGCATTTT
j_call: TRBJ1-5
clone_size: few
d_call: .
v_call: TRBV7-9

cdr3_aa: CARFRQGPIYGYTF
cdr3_nt: TGCGCTAGATTCCGACAGGGACCGATCTATGGCTACACCTTC
j_call: TRBJ1-2
clone_size: .
d_call: TRBD1
v_call: TRBV23-1

cdr3_aa: CASSQYSGGGVEQYF
cdr3_nt: TGCGCCAGCAGCCAATATAGCGGGGGGGGAGTCGAGCAGTACTTC
j_call: TRBJ2-7
clone_size: .
d_call: TRBD2
v_call: TRBV4-3

cdr3_aa: CASSSTGLGGANVLTF
cdr3_nt: TGCGCCAGCAGCTCGACAGGGTTGGGTGGGGCCAACGTCCTGACTTTC
j_call: TRBJ2-6
clone_size: few
d_call: TRBD1
v_call: TRBV5-1

cdr3_aa: CASSPGTVQETQYF
cdr3_nt: TGTGCCAGCAGCCCCGGGACAGTACAAGAGACCCAGTACTTC
j_call: TRBJ2-5
clone_size: .
d_call: TRBD1
v_call: TRBV5-6

cdr3_aa: CASSEGRGSYNEQFF
cdr3_nt: TGTGCCAGCAGTGAAGGTCGCGGCTCCTACAATGAGCAGTTCTTC
j_call: TRBJ2-1
clone_size: .
d_call: .
v_call: TRBV2

cdr3_aa: CSVWGDEQFF
cdr3_nt: TGCAGCGTTTGGGGGGATGAGCAGTTCTTC
j_call: TRBJ2-1
clone_size: .
d_call: .
v_call: TRBV29-1

cdr3_aa: CASSSGTVEAFF
cdr3_nt: TGTGCCAGCAGCTCAGGGACTGTTGAAGCTTTCTTT
j_call: TRBJ1-1
clone_size: .
d_call: .
v_call: TRBV7-9